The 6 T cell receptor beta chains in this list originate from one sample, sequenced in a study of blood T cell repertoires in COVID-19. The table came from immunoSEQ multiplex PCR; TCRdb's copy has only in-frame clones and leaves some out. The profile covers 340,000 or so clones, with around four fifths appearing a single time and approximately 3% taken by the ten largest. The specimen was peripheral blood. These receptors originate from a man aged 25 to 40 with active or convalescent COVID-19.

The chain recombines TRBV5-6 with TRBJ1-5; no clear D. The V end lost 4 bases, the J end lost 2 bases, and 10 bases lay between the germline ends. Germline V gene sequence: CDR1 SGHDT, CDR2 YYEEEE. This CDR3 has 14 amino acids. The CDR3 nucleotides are TGTGCCAGCAGCCGTCGGGGAGGCAATCAGCCCCAGCATTTT. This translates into CASSRRGGNQPQHF.

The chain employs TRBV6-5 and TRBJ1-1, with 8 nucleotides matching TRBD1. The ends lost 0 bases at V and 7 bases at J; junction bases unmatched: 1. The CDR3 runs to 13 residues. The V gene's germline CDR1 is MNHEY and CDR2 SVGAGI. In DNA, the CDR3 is TGTGCCAGCAGTTACTCGGGACAGGTTGAAGCTTTCTTT. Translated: CASSYSGQVEAFF.

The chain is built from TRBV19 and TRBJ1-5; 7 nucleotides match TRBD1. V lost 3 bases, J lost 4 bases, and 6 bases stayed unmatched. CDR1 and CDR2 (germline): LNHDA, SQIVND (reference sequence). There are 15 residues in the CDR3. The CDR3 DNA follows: TGTGCCAGTAGTATCGCCCCACAGGGGAATCAGCCCCAGCATTTT. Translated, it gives CASSIAPQGNQPQHF.

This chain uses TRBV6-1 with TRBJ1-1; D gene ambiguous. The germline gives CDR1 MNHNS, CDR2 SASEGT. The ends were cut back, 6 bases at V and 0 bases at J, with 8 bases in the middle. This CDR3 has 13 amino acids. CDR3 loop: CASSPRVNTEAFF. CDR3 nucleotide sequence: TGTGCCAGCAGCCCCCGGGTGAACACTGAAGCTTTCTTT.

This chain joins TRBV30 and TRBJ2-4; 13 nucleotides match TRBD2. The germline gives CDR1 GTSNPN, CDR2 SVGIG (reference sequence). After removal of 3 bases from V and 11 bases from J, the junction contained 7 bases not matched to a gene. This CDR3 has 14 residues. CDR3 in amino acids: CAWSPGLAGVVQYF. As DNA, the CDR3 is TGTGCCTGGAGCCCAGGACTAGCGGGAGTTGTTCAGTACTTC.

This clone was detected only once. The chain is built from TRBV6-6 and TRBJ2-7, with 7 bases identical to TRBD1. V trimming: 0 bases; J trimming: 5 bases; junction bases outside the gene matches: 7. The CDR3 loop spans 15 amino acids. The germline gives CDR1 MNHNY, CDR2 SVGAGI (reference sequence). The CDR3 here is CASSYSLTGIHEQYF. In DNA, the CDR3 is TGTGCCAGCAGTTACTCCCTGACAGGGATTCACGAGCAGTACTTC.